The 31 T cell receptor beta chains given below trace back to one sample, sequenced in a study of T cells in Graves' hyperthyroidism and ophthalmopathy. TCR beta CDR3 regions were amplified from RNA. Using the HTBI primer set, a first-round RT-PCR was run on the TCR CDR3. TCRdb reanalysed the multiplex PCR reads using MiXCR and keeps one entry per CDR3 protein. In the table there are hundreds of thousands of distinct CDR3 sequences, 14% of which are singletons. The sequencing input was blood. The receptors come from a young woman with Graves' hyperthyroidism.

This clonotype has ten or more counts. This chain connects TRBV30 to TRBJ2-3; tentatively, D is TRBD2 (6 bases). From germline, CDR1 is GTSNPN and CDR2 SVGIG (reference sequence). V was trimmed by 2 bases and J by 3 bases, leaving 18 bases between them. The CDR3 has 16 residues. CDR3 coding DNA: TGTGCCTGGAGTACCGCTAGGACGGCGGGGACAGATACGCAGTATTTT. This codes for CAWSTARTAGTDTQYF.

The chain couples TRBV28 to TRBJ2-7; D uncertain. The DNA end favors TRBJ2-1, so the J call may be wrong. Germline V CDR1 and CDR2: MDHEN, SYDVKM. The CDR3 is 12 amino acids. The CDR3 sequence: CASSLSLYEQFF. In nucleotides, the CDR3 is TGTGCCAGCAGTTTATCCCTATACGAGCAGTTCTTC.

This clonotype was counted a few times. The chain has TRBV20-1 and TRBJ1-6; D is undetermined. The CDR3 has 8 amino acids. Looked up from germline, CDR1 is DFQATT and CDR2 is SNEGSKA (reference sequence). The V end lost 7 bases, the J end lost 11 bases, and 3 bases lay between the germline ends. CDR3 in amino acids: CSVPPLHF. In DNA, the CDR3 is TGCAGTGTACCACCCCTCCACTTT.

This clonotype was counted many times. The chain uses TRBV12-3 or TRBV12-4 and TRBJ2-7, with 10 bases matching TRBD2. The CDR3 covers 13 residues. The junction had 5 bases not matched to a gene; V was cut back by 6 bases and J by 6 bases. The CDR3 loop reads CASSSGTSVEQYF. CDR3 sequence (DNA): TGTGCCAGCAGCTCCGGGACTAGCGTCGAGCAGTACTTC.

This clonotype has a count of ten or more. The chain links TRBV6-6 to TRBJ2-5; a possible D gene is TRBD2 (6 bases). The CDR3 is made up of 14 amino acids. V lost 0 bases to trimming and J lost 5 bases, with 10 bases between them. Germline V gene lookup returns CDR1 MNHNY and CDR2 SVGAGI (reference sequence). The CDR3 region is CASSYSPGGETQYF. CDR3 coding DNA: TGTGCCAGCAGTTACTCACCCGGGGGTGAGACCCAGTACTTC.

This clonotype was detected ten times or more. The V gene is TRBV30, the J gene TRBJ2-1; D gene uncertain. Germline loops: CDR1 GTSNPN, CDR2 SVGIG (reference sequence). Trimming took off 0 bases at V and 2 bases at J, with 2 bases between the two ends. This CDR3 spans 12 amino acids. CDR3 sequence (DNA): TGTGCCTGGAGTGTACCCTACAATGAGCAGTTCTTC. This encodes CAWSVPYNEQFF.

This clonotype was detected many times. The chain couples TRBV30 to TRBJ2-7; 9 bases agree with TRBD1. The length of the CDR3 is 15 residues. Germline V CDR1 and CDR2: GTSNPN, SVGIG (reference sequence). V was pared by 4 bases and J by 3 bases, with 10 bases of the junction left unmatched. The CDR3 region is CAWKNPGTGIYEQYF. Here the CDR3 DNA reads TGTGCCTGGAAAAATCCCGGGACAGGGATCTACGAGCAGTACTTC. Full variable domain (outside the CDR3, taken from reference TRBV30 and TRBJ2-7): SQTIHQWPATLVQPVGSPLSLECTVEGTSNPNLYWYRQAAGRGLQLLFYSVGIGQISSEVPQNLSASRPQDRQFILSSKKLLLSDSGFYLCAWKNPGTGIYEQYFGPGTRLTVT.

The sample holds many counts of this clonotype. In DNA, the CDR3 is TGCAGTGCCGTTACTAGCGGGAGGAATGAGCAGTTCTTC. Translating it yields CSAVTSGRNEQFF. J is TRBJ2-1 and V is TRBV20-1; 12 nucleotides align to TRBD2. CDR1 is DFQATT, CDR2 SNEGSKA, per germline (reference sequence). V shed 6 bases and J 7 bases; nucleotides not matched to a gene: 4. This CDR3 has 13 amino acids.

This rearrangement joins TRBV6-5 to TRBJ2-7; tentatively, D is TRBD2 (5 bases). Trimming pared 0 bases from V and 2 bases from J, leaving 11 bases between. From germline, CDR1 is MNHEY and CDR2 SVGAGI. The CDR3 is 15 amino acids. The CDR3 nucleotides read TGTGCCAGCAGTTACTCTAGGACCGGGACCTACGAGCAGTACTTC. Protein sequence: CASSYSRTGTYEQYF.

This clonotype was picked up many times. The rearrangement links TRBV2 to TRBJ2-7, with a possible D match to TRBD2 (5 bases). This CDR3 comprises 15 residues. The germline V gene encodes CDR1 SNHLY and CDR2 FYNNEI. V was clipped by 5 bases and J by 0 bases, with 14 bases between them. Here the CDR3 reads CASSPTRTLSYEQYF. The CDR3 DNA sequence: TGTGCCAGCAGTCCCACTAGGACCCTCTCCTACGAGCAGTACTTC.

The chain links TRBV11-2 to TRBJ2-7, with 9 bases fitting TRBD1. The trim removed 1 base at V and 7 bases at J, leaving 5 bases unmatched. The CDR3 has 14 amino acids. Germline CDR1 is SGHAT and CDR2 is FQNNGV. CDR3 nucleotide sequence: TGTGCCAGCAGCTTAGGGACAGGGGCGAGGGAGCAGTACTTC. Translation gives CASSLGTGAREQYF.

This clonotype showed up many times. The CDR3 DNA sequence: TGTGCCAGCTCACTCGACCACGAGCAGTACTTC. Protein: CASSLDHEQYF. The rearrangement uses TRBV18 and TRBJ2-7, with D hard to call. The CDR3 is made up of 11 amino acids. The germline CDR1 and CDR2 sequences are KGHSH and LQKENI. V gave up 4 bases and J gave up 5 bases, with 6 bases separating them. Full variable domain (missing parts from reference TRBV18 and TRBJ2-7): NAGVMQNPRHLVRRRGQEARLRCSPMKGHSHVYWYRQLPEEGLKFMVYLQKENIIDESGMPKERFSAEFPKEGPSILRIQQVVRGDSAAYFCASSLDHEQYFGPGTRLTVT.

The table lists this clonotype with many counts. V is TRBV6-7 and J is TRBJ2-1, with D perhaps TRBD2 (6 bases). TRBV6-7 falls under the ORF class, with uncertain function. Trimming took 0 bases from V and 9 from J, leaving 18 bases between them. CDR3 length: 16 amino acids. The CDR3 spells CASSYSRGTPLPEQFF. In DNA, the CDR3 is TGTGCCAGCAGTTACTCGCGCGGGACCCCACTCCCTGAGCAGTTCTTC.

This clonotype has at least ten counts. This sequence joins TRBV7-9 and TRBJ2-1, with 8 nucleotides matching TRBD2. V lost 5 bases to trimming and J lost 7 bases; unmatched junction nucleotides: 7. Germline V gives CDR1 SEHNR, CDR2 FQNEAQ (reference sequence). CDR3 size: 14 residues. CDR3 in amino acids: CASSPVSGSNEQFF. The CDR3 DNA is TGTGCCAGCAGCCCCGTCAGCGGGAGTAATGAGCAGTTCTTC.

The CDR3 DNA sequence: TGCGCCAGCAGCCTCTCACCCGGGACAGGGTATCTAGGCGGCTATGGCTACACCTTC. This codes for CASSLSPGTGYLGGYGYTF. The rearrangement links TRBV4-1 to TRBJ1-2, with 9 bases aligning to TRBD1. The CDR3 length is 19 residues. Germline values: CDR1 MGHRA, CDR2 YSYEKL. Trimming at V came to 4 bases and at J to 4 bases, leaving 19 bases not matched to a gene.

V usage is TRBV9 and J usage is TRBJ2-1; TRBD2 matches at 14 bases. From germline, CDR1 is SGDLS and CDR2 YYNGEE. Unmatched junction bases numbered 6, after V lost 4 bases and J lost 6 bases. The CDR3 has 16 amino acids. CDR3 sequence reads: CASSSGLAGVLNEQFF. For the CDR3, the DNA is TGTGCCAGCAGCTCGGGACTAGCGGGAGTCCTCAATGAGCAGTTCTTC.

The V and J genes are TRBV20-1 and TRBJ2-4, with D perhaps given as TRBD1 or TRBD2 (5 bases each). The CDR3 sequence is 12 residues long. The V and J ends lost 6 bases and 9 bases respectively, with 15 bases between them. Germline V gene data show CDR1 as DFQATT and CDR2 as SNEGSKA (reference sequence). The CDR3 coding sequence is TGCAGTGCGCGAGGGGAGTTTGGCATTCAGTACTTC. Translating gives CSARGEFGIQYF.

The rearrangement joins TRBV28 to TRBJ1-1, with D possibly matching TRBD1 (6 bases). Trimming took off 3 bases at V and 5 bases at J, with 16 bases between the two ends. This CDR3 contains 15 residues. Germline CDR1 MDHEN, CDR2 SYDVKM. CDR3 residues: CASSLDGGRGTEAFF. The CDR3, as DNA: TGTGCCAGCAGTTTGGACGGGGGCCGGGGGACTGAAGCTTTCTTT.

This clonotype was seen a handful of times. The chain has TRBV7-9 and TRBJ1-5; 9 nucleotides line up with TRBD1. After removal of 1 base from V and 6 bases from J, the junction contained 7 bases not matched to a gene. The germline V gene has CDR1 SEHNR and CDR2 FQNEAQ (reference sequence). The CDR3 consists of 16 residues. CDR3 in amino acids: CASSLGVGQGGQPQHF. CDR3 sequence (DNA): TGTGCCAGCAGCTTAGGGGTGGGACAGGGCGGTCAGCCCCAGCATTTT.

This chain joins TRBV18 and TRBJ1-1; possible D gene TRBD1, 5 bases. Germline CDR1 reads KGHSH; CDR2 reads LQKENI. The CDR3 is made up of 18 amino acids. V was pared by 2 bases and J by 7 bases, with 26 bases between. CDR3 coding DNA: TGTGCCAGCTCACCAAATTTCGGGACGGGGACGACCCGGGATGAAGCTTTCTTT. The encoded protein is CASSPNFGTGTTRDEAFF.

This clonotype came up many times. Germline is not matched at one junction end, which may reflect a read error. CDR3 nucleotides: TGCAGCGTAGAAGAGAGCGGGGGGGATACAGATACGCAGTATTTT. Translated, it gives CSVEESGGDTDTQYF. The chain is built from TRBV29-1 and TRBJ2-3, with 10 bases lining up with TRBD2. In germline, CDR1 is SQVTM, CDR2 ANQGSEA. The CDR3 sequence is 15 residues long.

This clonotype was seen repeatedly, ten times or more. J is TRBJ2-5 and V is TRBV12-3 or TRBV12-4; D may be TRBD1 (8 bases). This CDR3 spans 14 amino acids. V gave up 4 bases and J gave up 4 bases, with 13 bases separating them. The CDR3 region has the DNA TGTGCCAGCAGTTCGGACAGGGAGGGAGAGACCCAGTACTTC. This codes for CASSSDREGETQYF.

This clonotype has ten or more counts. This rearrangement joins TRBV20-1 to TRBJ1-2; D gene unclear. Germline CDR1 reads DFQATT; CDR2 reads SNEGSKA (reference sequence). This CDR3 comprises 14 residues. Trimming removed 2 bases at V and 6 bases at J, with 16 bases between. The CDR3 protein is CSARSGRAAHGYTF. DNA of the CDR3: TGCAGTGCTAGATCCGGAAGGGCGGCTCATGGCTACACCTTC.

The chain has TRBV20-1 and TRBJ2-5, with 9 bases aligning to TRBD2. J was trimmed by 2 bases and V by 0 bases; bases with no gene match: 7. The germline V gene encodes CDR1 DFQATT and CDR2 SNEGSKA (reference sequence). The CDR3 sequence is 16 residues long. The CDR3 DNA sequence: TGCAGTGCTAGAGATGAGGCGGGGGGGGGTCAAGAGACCCAGTACTTC. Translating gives CSARDEAGGGQETQYF.

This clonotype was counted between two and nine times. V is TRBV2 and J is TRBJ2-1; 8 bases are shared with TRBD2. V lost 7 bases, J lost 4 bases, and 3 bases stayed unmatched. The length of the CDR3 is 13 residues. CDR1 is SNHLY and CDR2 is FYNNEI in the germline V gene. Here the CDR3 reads CASTTSGYNEQFF. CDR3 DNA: TGTGCCAGCACTACTAGCGGTTACAATGAGCAGTTCTTC.

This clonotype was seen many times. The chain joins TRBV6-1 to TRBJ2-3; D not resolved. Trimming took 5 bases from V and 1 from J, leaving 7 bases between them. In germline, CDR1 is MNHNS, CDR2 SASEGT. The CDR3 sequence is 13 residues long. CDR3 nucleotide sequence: TGTGCCAGCAGTATATTGGGCACAGATACGCAGTATTTT. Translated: CASSILGTDTQYF.

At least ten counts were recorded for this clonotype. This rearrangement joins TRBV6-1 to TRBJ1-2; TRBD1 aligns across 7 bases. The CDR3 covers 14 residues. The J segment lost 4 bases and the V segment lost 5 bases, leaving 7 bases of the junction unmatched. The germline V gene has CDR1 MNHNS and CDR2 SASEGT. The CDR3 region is CASSPRTGRYGYTF. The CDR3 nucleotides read TGTGCCAGCAGTCCGAGGACAGGTCGCTATGGCTACACCTTC.

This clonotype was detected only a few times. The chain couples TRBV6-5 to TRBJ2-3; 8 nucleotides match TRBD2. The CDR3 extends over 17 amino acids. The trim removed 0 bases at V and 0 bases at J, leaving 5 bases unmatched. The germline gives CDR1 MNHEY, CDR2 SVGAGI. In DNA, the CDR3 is TGTGCCAGCAGTTACTCTGGGGCTAGCGGGAGCACAGATACGCAGTATTTT. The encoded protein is CASSYSGASGSTDTQYF.

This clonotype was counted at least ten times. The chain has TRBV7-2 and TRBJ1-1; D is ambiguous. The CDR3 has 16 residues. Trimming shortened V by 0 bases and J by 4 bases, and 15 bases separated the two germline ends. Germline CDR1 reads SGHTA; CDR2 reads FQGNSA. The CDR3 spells CASSLAPPGGGTEAFF. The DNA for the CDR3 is TGTGCCAGCAGCTTAGCCCCGCCGGGTGGTGGCACTGAAGCTTTCTTT.

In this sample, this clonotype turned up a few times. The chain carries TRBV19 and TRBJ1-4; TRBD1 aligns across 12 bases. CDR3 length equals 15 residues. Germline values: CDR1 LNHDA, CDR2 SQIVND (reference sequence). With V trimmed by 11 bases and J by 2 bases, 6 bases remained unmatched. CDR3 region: CAAGTGGLTNEKLFF. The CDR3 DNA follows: TGTGCCGCCGGGACAGGGGGCCTCACTAATGAAAAACTGTTTTTT.

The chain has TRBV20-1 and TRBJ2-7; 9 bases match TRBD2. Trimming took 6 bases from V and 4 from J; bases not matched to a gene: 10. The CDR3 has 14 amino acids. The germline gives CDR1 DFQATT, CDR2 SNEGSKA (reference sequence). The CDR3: CSAPAREGLYEQYF. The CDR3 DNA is TGCAGTGCACCGGCGCGGGAGGGCCTGTACGAGCAGTACTTC.